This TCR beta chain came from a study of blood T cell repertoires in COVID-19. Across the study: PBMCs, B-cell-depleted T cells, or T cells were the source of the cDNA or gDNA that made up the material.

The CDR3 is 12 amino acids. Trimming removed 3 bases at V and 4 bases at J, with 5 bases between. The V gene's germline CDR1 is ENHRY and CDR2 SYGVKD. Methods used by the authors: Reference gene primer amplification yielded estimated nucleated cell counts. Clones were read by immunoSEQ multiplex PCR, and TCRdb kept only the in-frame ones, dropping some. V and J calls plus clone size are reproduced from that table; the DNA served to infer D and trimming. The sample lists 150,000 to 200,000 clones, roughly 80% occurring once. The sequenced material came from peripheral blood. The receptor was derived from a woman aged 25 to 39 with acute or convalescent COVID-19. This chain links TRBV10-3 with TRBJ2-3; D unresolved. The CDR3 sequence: CAISDIPDTQYF. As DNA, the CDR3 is TGTGCCATCAGTGACATTCCAGATACGCAGTATTTT.